Listed below are T cell receptor beta chains from one sample, sequenced in a study of shared clonotypes between healthy human individuals. The assay was immunoSEQ multiplex PCR, and TCRdb's table has in-frame clones only and misses some. The sample lists about 680,000 clones, about 92% occurring once. The specimen was naive CD8+ T cells sorted from blood. Source of these receptors: a man in his thirties or forties in good health. Both conserved end residues are part of each CDR3. A D gene is named only where the DNA matches it firmly. The size field is filled for only some rows; it gives once, few, many or a size class.

v_call	j_call	cdr3_length	d_call	clone_size	cdr3_aa	cdr3_nt
TRBV29-1	TRBJ1-5	14	NA	NA	CSVGSGQDNQPQHF	TGCAGCGTTGGGTCGGGACAAGACAATCAGCCCCAGCATTTT
TRBV5-1	TRBJ2-3	16	TRBD2	NA	CASRILAGGPADTQYF	TGCGCCAGCCGGATCCTTGCGGGAGGGCCGGCAGATACGCAGTATTTT
TRBV5-4	TRBJ2-7	13	NA	NA	CASSLFVGYEQYF	TGTGCCAGCAGCTTGTTCGTGGGCTACGAGCAGTACTTC
TRBV4-1	TRBJ2-1	11	NA	NA	CASSQEVEQFF	TGCGCCAGCAGCCAAGAGGTTGAGCAGTTCTTC
TRBV28	TRBJ1-5	14	TRBD1	NA	CASSQGDSNQPQHF	TGTGCCAGCAGTCAGGGGGACAGCAATCAGCCCCAGCATTTT
TRBV7-6	TRBJ2-7	15	TRBD2	NA	CASSWASGSLDEQYF	TGTGCCAGCAGCTGGGCTAGCGGGAGTCTCGACGAGCAGTACTTC
TRBV13	TRBJ2-2	16	NA	NA	CASSEDGLKITGELFF	TGTGCCAGCAGCGAGGACGGACTAAAGATCACCGGGGAGCTGTTTTTT
TRBV7-9	TRBJ2-1	15	NA	NA	CASSLVEGLGNEQFF	TGTGCCAGCAGCTTAGTTGAGGGTTTGGGAAATGAGCAGTTCTTC
TRBV15	TRBJ2-5	16	TRBD2	NA	CATRRVGLAGVETQYF	TGTGCCACCAGAAGAGTCGGACTAGCGGGAGTAGAGACCCAGTACTTC
TRBV7-9	TRBJ2-7	12	NA	few	CASTGSSYEQYF	TGTGCCAGTACAGGGTCCTCCTACGAGCAGTACTTC
TRBV28	TRBJ1-2	15	NA	NA	CASSPGTQLGYGYTF	TGTGCCAGCAGTCCCGGGACACAACTGGGCTATGGCTACACCTTC
TRBV6-1	TRBJ1-5	9	NA	NA	CACNQPQHF	TGTGCCTGCAATCAGCCCCAGCATTTT
TRBV6-6	TRBJ2-3	13	NA	NA	CASSYSLTDTQYF	TGTGCCAGCAGTTACTCGTTGACAGATACGCAGTATTTT
TRBV6-1	TRBJ1-2	14	TRBD1	NA	CASRGTGVEGGYTF	TGTGCCAGCAGGGGTACAGGGGTTGAAGGTGGCTACACCTTC
TRBV5-4	TRBJ1-2	11	NA	NA	CASSGGYGYTF	TGTGCCAGTTCGGGGGGTTATGGCTACACCTTC
TRBV6-5	TRBJ2-1	13	TRBD2	NA	CASSYRGSNEQFF	TGTGCCAGCAGTTACCGCGGGAGCAATGAGCAGTTCTTC
TRBV27	TRBJ2-7	14	TRBD2	NA	CASSWGGSSYEQYF	TGTGCCAGCAGTTGGGGGGGATCCTCCTACGAGCAGTACTTC
TRBV14	TRBJ1-3	14	TRBD1	NA	CASSQLGGGNTIYF	TGTGCCAGCAGCCAGTTAGGGGGCGGAAACACCATATATTTT